This T cell receptor (beta chain) was recovered during a study of OX40 agonist ivuxolimab in advanced cancers. This clone was seen only once. Here immunoSEQ multiplex PCR was the method, and the copy in TCRdb shows in-frame clones only, minus some. The sample holds approximately 92,000 clones, under 90% seen once. The sample in question was CD4+ or CD8+ T cells sorted from blood, obtained in a trial of the OX40 agonist ivuxolimab. The receptor's source is an adult with an advanced solid tumor such as melanoma, head and neck, liver or kidney cancer.

The CDR3 loop is CSVEFRQENYGYTF. CDR3 DNA sequence: TGCAGCGTTGAGTTCCGACAGGAGAACTATGGCTACACCTTC. The chain combines TRBV29-1 with TRBJ1-2, with TRBD1 as a possible D gene (6 bases). Germline lookup yields CDR1 SQVTM and CDR2 ANQGSEA. The V gene lost 3 bases and the J gene lost 2 bases, with 13 bases spanning the gap. The CDR3 is made up of 14 amino acids.